The 32 T cell receptor beta chains below come from one sample, sequenced in a study of blood T cells in healthy people across ages. With a J-beta primer mix and a sample-barcoded 5' primer, a second PCR ran about 7 to 12 cycles. Each CDR3 protein gets one entry after TCRdb re-called the 5' RACE reads with MiXCR. The sample lists 650,000 to 800,000 distinct CDR3 sequences; under 45% were seen once. Material: blood. These receptors were obtained from a man in his sixties in good health.

This clonotype was found a few times. This chain uses TRBV4-1 with TRBJ1-6, with D unresolved. The CDR3 spans 14 residues. Trimming left V 4 bases short and J 7 bases short, with 11 bases between. From germline, CDR1 is MGHRA and CDR2 YSYEKL. CDR3 coding DNA: TGCGCCAGCAGCCGGCGAGGAGAAAATTCACCCCTCCACTTT. It translates to CASSRRGENSPLHF.

This clonotype was seen more than once but under ten times. The rearrangement joins TRBV12-3 or TRBV12-4 to TRBJ1-2; the D gene is possibly TRBD1 (6 bases). V lost 7 bases, J lost 4 bases, and 10 bases lay in between. This CDR3 is 12 amino acids long. The CDR3 loop is CASTEGGYGYTF. In DNA, the CDR3 is TGTGCCAGCACCGAAGGGGGCTATGGCTACACCTTC.

The V gene is TRBV9, the J gene TRBJ2-7; 8 bases line up with TRBD1. The tail of the sequence fits TRBJ2-5 better, so the J call may be wrong. CDR3 length: 16 amino acids. Looked up from germline, CDR1 is SGDLS and CDR2 is YYNGEE. The CDR3 DNA is TGTGCCAGCAGTTCAAGACAGGACAGGGATTTCGAGACCCAGTACTTC. Its translation: CASSSRQDRDFETQYF.

V and J are TRBV18 and TRBJ2-1; 7 bases map to TRBD1. The CDR3 has 14 residues. Germline lookup yields CDR1 KGHSH and CDR2 LQKENI. Losses at the gene ends were 2 bases for V and 7 bases for J; bases not matched to a gene: 5. CDR3 in amino acids: CASSPGVRGNEQFF. The CDR3 coding sequence is TGTGCCAGCTCACCAGGGGTCAGGGGGAATGAGCAGTTCTTC.

This clonotype was detected once. The chain combines TRBV6-1 with TRBJ2-5; D is perhaps TRBD1 (7 bases). With the DNA end fitting TRBJ2-7 better, the J assignment may be wrong. Looked up from germline, CDR1 is MNHNS and CDR2 is SASEGT. The CDR3 has 17 residues. The CDR3 region is CASNVANRGLPIREQYF. The CDR3 nucleotides are TGTGCCAGCAACGTCGCGAACAGGGGACTCCCTATTCGCGAGCAGTACTTC.

Worth noting for this clonotype: One junction end disagrees with the germline gene, perhaps due to a read error. V and J are TRBV29-1 and TRBJ1-1; TRBD1 might be the D (6 bases). This CDR3 is 15 amino acids long. CDR1 is SQVTM and CDR2 is ANQGSEA in the germline V gene. The CDR3 DNA reads TGCAGCGTTGCACCTCGACAGGCCAAGAACACTGGAGCTTTCTTT. This gives the protein CSVAPRQAKNTGAFF.

This chain links TRBV20-1 with TRBJ2-5, with 8 bases identical to TRBD2. Germline V gene sequence: CDR1 DFQATT, CDR2 SNEGSKA (reference sequence). Trimming at V came to 1 base and at J to 11 bases, leaving 15 bases not matched to a gene. The CDR3 has 15 amino acids. The CDR3 protein is CSARVRTSPSIEQYF. DNA of the CDR3: TGCAGTGCTAGAGTCCGGACTAGCCCTTCTATTGAGCAGTACTTC.

In its sample, this clonotype was seen many times. This chain connects TRBV10-3 to TRBJ2-5, with D uncertain. The CDR3 has 12 amino acids. Germline V gene sequence: CDR1 ENHRY, CDR2 SYGVKD. Trimming took 8 bases from V and 2 from J, leaving 9 bases between them. The CDR3 coding sequence is TGTGCCATCTGGCAGGTACAAGAGACCCAGTACTTC. It specifies CAIWQVQETQYF.

This clonotype came up once. The gene calls are TRBV7-2 and TRBJ1-6, with D perhaps matching TRBD1 (6 bases). The CDR3 runs 15 residues. The germline V and J ends were trimmed by 4 bases and 8 bases, with 15 bases remaining between them. Germline V gives CDR1 SGHTA, CDR2 FQGNSA. The CDR3 DNA is TGTGCCAGCAGCTACTCTACAGGGCTGGATTCACCCCTCCACTTT. As protein: CASSYSTGLDSPLHF.

This clonotype was counted a few times. V is TRBV7-9 and J is TRBJ1-2, with 9 nucleotides matching TRBD1. Looked up from germline, CDR1 is SEHNR and CDR2 is FQNEAQ (reference sequence). V gave up 1 base and J gave up 2 bases; unmatched junction bases: 8. This CDR3 spans 17 amino acids. The CDR3: CASSLGAGQGRNYGYTF. The CDR3 bases are TGTGCCAGCAGCTTAGGAGCCGGACAGGGGAGAAACTATGGCTACACCTTC.

V gene TRBV15 combines with J gene TRBJ1-2, with 10 bases that match TRBD1. CDR1 is LNHNV and CDR2 is YYDKDF in the germline V gene (reference sequence). V was pared by 5 bases and J by 7 bases, with 4 bases of the junction left unmatched. This CDR3 spans 13 amino acids. CDR3 nucleotide sequence: TGTGCCACCAGCGGAAGGACAGGGGGTGGCTACACCTTC. Encoded protein: CATSGRTGGGYTF.

The chain combines TRBV5-1 with TRBJ2-5; 8 bases line up with TRBD2. Germline V gives CDR1 SGHRS, CDR2 YFSETQ. The CDR3 has 15 amino acids. Germline trimming cut 0 bases from V and 11 bases from J; bases unmatched to any gene: 12. The CDR3 coding sequence is TGCGCCAGCAGCTTGGCGGGGGGGCTGGGCGATGAGCAGTACTTC. It yields the protein CASSLAGGLGDEQYF.

This clonotype was observed at least ten times. V gene TRBV11-2 combines with J gene TRBJ2-1; 9 bases fit TRBD2. CDR1 is SGHAT and CDR2 is FQNNGV in the germline V gene. The CDR3 has 15 residues. V shed 3 bases, J shed 4 bases, and the junction held 4 bases outside the gene matches. The CDR3 reads CASSFSGGRYNEQFF. The CDR3 bases are TGTGCCAGCAGCTTTAGCGGGGGCCGTTACAATGAGCAGTTCTTC.

The chain has TRBV21-1 and TRBJ2-5; the table's D call TRBD1 went unverified against the DNA. TRBV21-1 is tagged as a pseudogene. The CDR3 has 15 amino acids. The DNA of the CDR3 is TGTGCCAGCAGCCCCCGCACAGGTTACCAAGAGACCCAGTACTTC. Translated: CASSPRTGYQETQYF.

The J gene is TRBJ1-2, the V gene TRBV4-2; D unclear. Germline V gene lookup returns CDR1 LGHNA and CDR2 YNFKEQ. The CDR3 contains 14 residues. V was cut by 0 bases and J by 2 bases, with 7 bases left in between. The CDR3, as DNA: TGTGCCAGCAGCCAAGAATATTCCAACTATGGCTACACCTTC. Protein: CASSQEYSNYGYTF.

Remarks on this clonotype: At one of its ends the junction is not consistent with the germline gene, which may arise from a read error. The chain carries TRBV5-1 and TRBJ2-5, with 10 bases matching TRBD2. The CDR3 length is 15 residues. Germline V lookup: CDR1 SGHRS, CDR2 YFSETQ. CDR3 loop: CVSSLGTSGKETQYF. The CDR3 DNA is TGCGTCAGCAGCTTGGGTACTAGCGGGAAAGAGACCCAGTACTTC.

This sequence joins TRBV20-1 and TRBJ2-4; D remains unclear. The CDR3 totals 15 residues. The ends were cut back, 6 bases at V and 1 base at J, with 16 bases in the middle. The germline V gene encodes CDR1 DFQATT and CDR2 SNEGSKA (reference sequence). CDR3: CSAAIPGRAKNIQYF. Written as DNA, the CDR3 is TGCAGTGCCGCAATACCTGGCAGGGCCAAAAACATTCAGTACTTC.

This clonotype has just one count. The rearrangement joins TRBV6-2 or TRBV6-3 to TRBJ2-3; 8 bases match TRBD1. With 9 bases clipped from V and 3 bases from J, the junction kept 8 bases outside the gene matches. From germline, CDR1 is MNHEY and CDR2 SVGEGT. This CDR3 has 14 amino acids. CDR3 nucleotide sequence: TGTGCCAGTACCGGACAGGGCAAAACAGATACGCAGTATTTT. Translation: CASTGQGKTDTQYF.

The chain employs TRBV7-9 and TRBJ1-6, with 8 positions matching TRBD1. This CDR3 has 18 amino acids. The germline gives CDR1 SEHNR, CDR2 FQNEAQ (reference sequence). The V gene end was trimmed by 9 bases and the J gene end by 2 bases; junction bases not matched to a gene: 15. The chain's CDR3 is CARRGQDTPGPYNSPLHF. The CDR3 bases are TGTGCCAGGAGGGGACAGGATACACCGGGCCCCTATAATTCACCCCTCCACTTT.

The sample holds a few counts of this clonotype. This chain uses TRBV7-2 with TRBJ2-5, with D possibly being TRBD2 (5 bases). This CDR3 comprises 18 residues. V lost 2 bases, J lost 4 bases, and 23 bases lay in between. From germline, CDR1 is SGHTA and CDR2 FQGNSA. The CDR3, as DNA: TGTGCCAGCAGCTTAAATCCCGGCCGGGGAGTCTTGGGAGAGACCCAGTACTTC. The encoded protein is CASSLNPGRGVLGETQYF.

The chain uses TRBV7-9 and TRBJ2-3; D may be TRBD2 (5 bases). The CDR3 covers 18 residues. V was pared by 2 bases and J by 0 bases, with 18 bases between. In germline, CDR1 is SEHNR, CDR2 FQNEAQ (reference sequence). The CDR3 DNA reads TGTGCCAGCAGCTTAACCGTATCCGACACGGGGAGCACAGATACGCAGTATTTT. Residues: CASSLTVSDTGSTDTQYF.

A few counts support this clonotype. The chain is built from TRBV4-3 and TRBJ2-1; no reliable D call. The CDR3 is made up of 14 amino acids. Germline-derived CDR1 and CDR2 are LGHNA and YSLEER. V lost 0 bases, J lost 6 bases, and 9 bases lay in between. CDR3 nucleotides: TGCGCCAGCAGCCAAGATCTTCTTTCCAATGAGCAGTTCTTC. Amino acid sequence: CASSQDLLSNEQFF.

This chain uses TRBV11-3 with TRBJ2-1; TRBD2 agrees at 12 bases. In germline, CDR1 is SGHNT, CDR2 YENEEA. This CDR3 contains 18 residues. The V gene end was trimmed by 1 base and the J gene end by 3 bases; junction bases not matched to a gene: 7. The CDR3 DNA sequence: TGTGCCAGCAGCTTAGGATCGCTAGCGGGGGGGGGCTACAATGAGCAGTTCTTC. It is translated as CASSLGSLAGGGYNEQFF.

The gene calls are TRBV5-1 and TRBJ2-7; D remains ambiguous. The CDR3 spans 14 residues. CDR1 is SGHRS and CDR2 is YFSETQ in the germline V gene. Trimming removed 0 bases from V and 3 bases from J, with 10 bases in between. Written as DNA, the CDR3 is TGCGCCAGCAGCTTGGCCCCCACGGACTACGAGCAGTACTTC. It is translated as CASSLAPTDYEQYF.

There are a few counts of this clonotype. V usage is TRBV24-1 and J usage is TRBJ2-5; 7 bases are a match to TRBD1. The DNA end favors TRBJ2-7, so the J call may be wrong. Germline assignment: CDR1 KGHDR and CDR2 SFDVKD. This CDR3 is built from 12 residues. The CDR3, as DNA: TGTGCCACCAGTGAAACAGGGGCCGAGCAGTACTTC. Its protein is CATSETGAEQYF.

A single count supports this clonotype. The chain is built from TRBV27 and TRBJ2-4, with TRBD1 matching 7 bases. The DNA end favors TRBJ2-7, so the J call may be wrong. This CDR3 has 15 amino acids. Germline V gene lookup returns CDR1 MNHEY and CDR2 SMNVEV (reference sequence). CDR3 sequence: CASSIRQGRTYEQYF. The CDR3 bases are TGTGCCAGCAGCATTCGACAGGGTCGCACCTACGAGCAGTACTTC.

There are a few counts of this clonotype. The chain is built from TRBV20-1 and TRBJ2-5; TRBD2 agrees at 10 bases. V was pared by 5 bases and J by 2 bases, with 8 bases of the junction left unmatched. The CDR3 runs 15 residues. CDR1 is DFQATT and CDR2 is SNEGSKA in the germline V gene (reference sequence). CDR3 nucleotide sequence: TGCAGTGCTCAGGGGGAGACTAGCGGGCAAGAGACCCAGTACTTC. It specifies CSAQGETSGQETQYF.

The chain has TRBV4-3 and TRBJ1-4; possibly TRBD1 for D (5 bases). The V end was cut by 0 bases, the J end by 0 bases, with 11 bases between. The CDR3 is made up of 17 amino acids. Germline values: CDR1 LGHNA, CDR2 YSLEER. CDR3 loop: CASSQDTDSATNEKLFF. The CDR3 bases are TGCGCCAGCAGCCAAGATACCGACAGTGCAACTAATGAAAAACTGTTTTTT.

V is TRBV12-3 or TRBV12-4 and J is TRBJ1-2; D remains unclear. The CDR3 sequence is 14 residues long. V was clipped by 6 bases and J by 3 bases, with 14 bases between them. DNA of the CDR3: TGTGCCAGCAGCGCCCCTGACACAGACTATGGCTACACCTTC. Protein sequence: CASSAPDTDYGYTF.

This clonotype was seen more than once but under ten times. The chain combines TRBV6-2 or TRBV6-3 with TRBJ2-3, with TRBD1 matching over 8 bases. The J segment lost 2 bases and the V segment lost 0 bases, leaving 13 bases of the junction unmatched. The CDR3 sequence is 19 residues long. Per germline, CDR1 MNHEY and CDR2 SVGEGT. CDR3 sequence: CASSYSKYLGTGITDTQYF. CDR3 nucleotides: TGTGCCAGCAGTTACTCCAAGTATCTCGGGACAGGAATCACAGATACGCAGTATTTT.

This chain links TRBV29-1 with TRBJ2-6; no clear D gene. Germline assignment: CDR1 SQVTM and CDR2 ANQGSEA. Trimming removed 4 bases from V and 2 bases from J, with 15 bases in between. CDR3 length equals 16 residues. The CDR3 protein is CSVVGVGQTGANVLTF. The CDR3 coding sequence is TGCAGCGTTGTTGGGGTGGGTCAAACTGGGGCCAACGTCCTGACTTTC.

The chain carries TRBV12-3 or TRBV12-4 and TRBJ1-4, with a possible D match to TRBD1 (5 bases). The V end lost 8 bases, the J end lost 4 bases, and 17 bases lay between the germline ends. The CDR3 sequence is 15 residues long. CDR3 in DNA: TGTGCCAGCCGGGACCGGAGCAGGGATAATGAAAAACTGTTTTTT. Protein product: CASRDRSRDNEKLFF.